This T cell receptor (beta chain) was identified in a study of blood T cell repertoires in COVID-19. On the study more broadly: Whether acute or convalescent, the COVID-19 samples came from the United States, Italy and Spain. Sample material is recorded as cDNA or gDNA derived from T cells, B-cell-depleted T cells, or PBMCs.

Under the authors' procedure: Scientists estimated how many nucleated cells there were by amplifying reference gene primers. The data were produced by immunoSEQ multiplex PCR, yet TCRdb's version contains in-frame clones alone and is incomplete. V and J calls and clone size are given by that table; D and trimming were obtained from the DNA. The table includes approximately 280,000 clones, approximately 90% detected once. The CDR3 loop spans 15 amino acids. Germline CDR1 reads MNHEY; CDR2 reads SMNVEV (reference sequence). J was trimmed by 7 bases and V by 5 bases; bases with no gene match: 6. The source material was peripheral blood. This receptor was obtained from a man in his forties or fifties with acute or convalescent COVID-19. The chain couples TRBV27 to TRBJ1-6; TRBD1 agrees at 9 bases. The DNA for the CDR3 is TGTGCCAGCAGTACCCAGGACAGGGGAAATTCACCCCTCCACTTT. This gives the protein CASSTQDRGNSPLHF.